The 13 T cell receptor beta chains listed next were all sequenced from one sample in a study of breast tumors, draining lymph nodes, adjacent tissues (dated by TCRdb to 2016 to 2017). Library preparation employed multiplex PCR. TCRdb lists the instrument as Illumina HiSeq 2000. TCRdb trimmed public reads at Q25 via fastp, called clones via MiXCR and kept in-frame beta chains. All rows with the same CDR3 protein become a single entry with the most common DNA and genes. The sample table lists fewer than 200,000 distinct CDR3 sequences, about 30% of them with a count of one. The ten largest clonotypes hold around 4% of the sample. Lymph node samples came from the axillary draining lymph nodes of breast cancer patients. Material for sequencing was axillary lymph node tissue. The source is a female donor with breast cancer. Some clones in this sample may be carry-over from other donors' samples.

For this clonotype: The DNA is left out, because the CDR3 cannot be placed on it with certainty; the CDR3 is given as TCRdb lists it. The chain carries TRBV12-3 or TRBV12-4 and TRBJ2-6; the table's TRBD1 call for D was not verified on the DNA. The CDR3 is 22 residues long, counting both termini. CDR3: CASSLGGLGNQPQHFGANVLTF.

This clonotype was counted a single time. It is likely a read error, because the conserved phenylalanine at the end of the CDR3 is missing. The DNA is left out, because the CDR3 cannot be placed on it with certainty; the CDR3 is given as TCRdb lists it. This sequence joins TRBV7-2 and TRBJ1-6. CDR1 and CDR2 from the germline V gene are SGHTA and FQGNSA. The CDR3 contains 10 residues when both ends are counted. The CDR3 protein is CASSLNPANS.

This clonotype was recorded many times. The chain uses TRBV25-1 and TRBJ1-5, with 7 bases fitting TRBD1. Trimming took 6 bases from V and 5 from J; bases not matched to a gene: 1. CDR3 length: 12 amino acids. CDR1 is MGHDK, CDR2 SYGVNS, per germline. The chain's CDR3 is CASSRGYQPQHF. The DNA for the CDR3 is TGTGCCAGCAGCAGGGGGTATCAGCCCCAGCATTTT.

This clonotype was observed many times. The rearrangement links TRBV2 to TRBJ2-3; TRBD2 matches 12 bases. Germline lookup yields CDR1 SNHLY and CDR2 FYNNEI. There are 15 residues in the CDR3. The junction had 10 bases not matched to a gene; V was cut back by 4 bases and J by 11 bases. CDR3 sequence reads: CASSGGLAGTTGQYF. CDR3 coding DNA: TGTGCCAGCAGTGGGGGACTAGCGGGTACGACGGGGCAGTATTTT.

This clonotype was detected only once. The chain employs TRBV7-6 and TRBJ2-6, with unresolved D. The CDR3 spans 14 residues. Germline V gives CDR1 SGHVS, CDR2 FNYEAQ. Trimming took off 5 bases at V and 1 base at J, with 6 bases between the two ends. CDR3 sequence reads: CASSLASGANVLTF. CDR3 bases: TGTGCCAGCAGCCTGGCTTCTGGGGCCAACGTCCTGACTTTC.

Ten or more counts support this clonotype. The rearrangement links TRBV10-1 to TRBJ2-1; TRBD2 is a possible D gene (5 bases). The CDR3 extends over 14 amino acids. The V gene lost 2 bases and the J gene lost 0 bases, with 5 bases spanning the gap. Looked up from germline, CDR1 is WNHNN and CDR2 is SYGVQD (reference sequence). The CDR3 loop is CASSEGSSYNEQFF. CDR3 nucleotides: TGCGCCAGCAGTGAGGGGAGCTCCTACAATGAGCAGTTCTTC.

This clonotype was counted at least ten times. The V and J genes are TRBV29-1 and TRBJ1-3; TRBD1 might be the D (6 bases). The germline V gene has CDR1 SQVTM and CDR2 ANQGSEA. The V and J ends lost 6 bases and 3 bases respectively, with 12 bases between them. The CDR3 loop spans 13 amino acids. The CDR3 region is CSVMQGFGNTIYF. CDR3 nucleotide sequence: TGCAGCGTGATGCAGGGGTTTGGAAACACCATATATTTT.

This clonotype was seen at least ten times. The chain recombines TRBV19 with TRBJ2-7; 7 positions agree with TRBD1. CDR3 size: 15 residues. Per germline, CDR1 LNHDA and CDR2 SQIVND (reference sequence). V shed 2 bases, J shed 3 bases, and the junction held 7 bases outside the gene matches. The CDR3 here is CASSIRETGSYEQYF. The CDR3 bases are TGTGCCAGTAGTATAAGGGAGACAGGGAGCTACGAGCAGTACTTC.

This clonotype was detected only once. The rearrangement uses TRBV15 and TRBJ2-1; no definite D call. This CDR3 comprises 13 residues. Trimming shortened V by 1 base and J by 11 bases, and 12 bases separated the two germline ends. Per the germline V gene, CDR1 is LNHNV and CDR2 is YYDKDF (reference sequence). The CDR3 DNA reads as TGTGCCACCAGCAGAGCCTCAGGAGATAAGCAGTTCTTC. Its translation: CATSRASGDKQFF.

At least ten counts were recorded for this clonotype. This chain joins TRBV5-1 and TRBJ1-4; D not certain. Germline values: CDR1 SGHRS, CDR2 YFSETQ. The germline V and J ends were trimmed by 2 bases and 5 bases, with 10 bases remaining between them. CDR3 size: 14 residues. CDR3 sequence (DNA): TGCGCCAGCAGCTTCCTCGGGCGGAATGAAAAACTGTTTTTT. Protein sequence: CASSFLGRNEKLFF.

This clonotype was observed many times. V and J are TRBV11-2 and TRBJ2-7; perhaps TRBD2 as D (6 bases). The CDR3 is made up of 13 amino acids. The V gene lost 5 bases and the J gene lost 7 bases, with 15 bases spanning the gap. Germline values: CDR1 SGHAT, CDR2 FQNNGV. The CDR3 coding sequence is TGTGCCAGCAGCCCCGTTCGGGAGTGGGAGCAGTACTTC. Protein: CASSPVREWEQYF.

The chain recombines TRBV5-1 with TRBJ2-1; TRBD2 matches 12 bases. Germline V gene sequence: CDR1 SGHRS, CDR2 YFSETQ. The junction had 4 bases not matched to a gene; V was cut back by 3 bases and J by 0 bases. The CDR3 loop spans 17 amino acids. In DNA, the CDR3 is TGCGCCAGCAGCTCTGGACTAGCGGGGAGCTCCTACAATGAGCAGTTCTTC. Protein product: CASSSGLAGSSYNEQFF.

This clonotype was recorded many times. The chain uses TRBV7-6 and TRBJ2-3, with TRBD1 as a possible D gene (6 bases). This CDR3 region has 15 residues. Trimming stripped 0 bases from V and 3 bases from J, with 10 bases between. Germline V gene data show CDR1 as SGHVS and CDR2 as FNYEAQ. Here the CDR3 DNA reads TGTGCCAGCAGCTTAGCGGCAGGGACAACAGATACGCAGTATTTT. Amino acids: CASSLAAGTTDTQYF.